This T cell receptor beta chain appears in the sequencing data of a study of T cell responses to AZD1222 COVID-19 vaccine. The J segment lost 5 bases and the V segment lost 4 bases, leaving 2 bases of the junction unmatched. CDR3 size: 13 residues. Germline CDR1 is LGHNA and CDR2 is YNFKEQ. Sequenced by immunoSEQ multiplex PCR; TCRdb stores in-frame clones only, minus some. The table records 150,000 to 200,000 clones, around 88% of them present only once. The chain uses TRBV4-2 and TRBJ2-7; the match to TRBD1 covers 10 bases. The specimen comprised peripheral blood, sampled on day 0 of AZD1222 vaccination. The origin of this receptor is an adult in good health. The CDR3 DNA reads as TGTGCCAGCAGCCGACAGGGGGCAGACGAGCAGTACTTC. This gives the protein CASSRQGADEQYF.